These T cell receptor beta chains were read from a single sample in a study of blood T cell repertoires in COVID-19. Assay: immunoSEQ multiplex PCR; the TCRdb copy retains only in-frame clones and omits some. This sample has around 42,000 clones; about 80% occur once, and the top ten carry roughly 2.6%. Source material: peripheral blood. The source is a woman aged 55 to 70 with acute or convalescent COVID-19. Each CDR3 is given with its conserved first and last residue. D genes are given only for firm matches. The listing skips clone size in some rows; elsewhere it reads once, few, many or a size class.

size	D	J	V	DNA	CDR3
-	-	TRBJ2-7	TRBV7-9	TGTGCCAGCAGCTTAGACCTGGGAGTCACCTACGAGCAGTACTTC	CASSLDLGVTYEQYF
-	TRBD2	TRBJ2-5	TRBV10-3	TGTGCCATCAGTGAGTCGAGACTAGCGGGGCTAGAAGAGACCCAGTACTTC	CAISESRLAGLEETQYF
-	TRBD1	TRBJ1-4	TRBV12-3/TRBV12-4	TGTGCCAGCGGGGACAGGGATGAAAAACTGTTTTTT	CASGDRDEKLFF
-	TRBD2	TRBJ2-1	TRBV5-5	TGTGCCAGCAGCTTAGGACGAGAAAACCGGGGGGGTAGACACAATGAGCAGTTCTTC	CASSLGRENRGGRHNEQFF
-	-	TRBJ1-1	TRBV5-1	TGCGCCAGCAGCTTGAAGGGCCAAGGGGCGAACACTGAAGCTTTCTTT	CASSLKGQGANTEAFF
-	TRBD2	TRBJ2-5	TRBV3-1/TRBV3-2	TGTGCCAGCAGCCTAGCGGGGGATCCACAAGAGACCCAGTACTTC	CASSLAGDPQETQYF
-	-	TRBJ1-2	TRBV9	TGTGCCAGCAGCGTAGCTGATTTGGGGAGTAGAGGCTACACCTTC	CASSVADLGSRGYTF
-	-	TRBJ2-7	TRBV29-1	TGCAGCGTTGTAAGGGGGGGCTCCTACGAGCAGTACTTC	CSVVRGGSYEQYF
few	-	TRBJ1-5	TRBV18	TGTGCCAGCTCACTCTCAAGACGGGAACAGCCCCAGCATTTT	CASSLSRREQPQHF
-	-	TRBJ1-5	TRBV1	TGCACCAGCAGCCAAGAGCCCACAGGCATTGGCAATCAGCCCCAGCATTTT	CTSSQEPTGIGNQPQHF
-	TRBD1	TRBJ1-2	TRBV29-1	TGCAGCGTTCAAGGGGGCGGCGGCTACACCTTC	CSVQGGGGYTF
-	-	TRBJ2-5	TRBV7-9	TGTGCCAGCAGCTATGCTGCCCTACTAGCCTTCGGGGAGACCCAGTACTTC	CASSYAALLAFGETQYF
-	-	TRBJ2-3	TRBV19	TGTGCCAGTAGTATAGGAGGGTACACAGATACGCAGTATTTT	CASSIGGYTDTQYF
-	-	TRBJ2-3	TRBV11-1	TGTGCCAGCAGGTCGGCGGGGTCCACAGATACGCAGTATTTT	CASRSAGSTDTQYF
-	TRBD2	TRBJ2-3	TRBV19	TGTGCCAGTAGTATGGGACTAGCGATGGATACGCAGTATTTT	CASSMGLAMDTQYF
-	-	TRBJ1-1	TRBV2	TGTGCCAGCAGGGGCCCCTTGAACACTGAAGCTTTCTTT	CASRGPLNTEAFF
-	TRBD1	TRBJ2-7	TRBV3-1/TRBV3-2	TGTGCCAGCAGCCAAGGAGATCCTAAAGACAGGGTCCTCTACGAGCAGTACTTC	CASSQGDPKDRVLYEQYF
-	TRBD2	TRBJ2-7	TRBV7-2	TGTGCCAGCAGCTTAGATTCGGGGGGGACCTACGAGCAGTACTTC	CASSLDSGGTYEQYF
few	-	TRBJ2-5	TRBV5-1	TGCGCCAGCAGCTTGGCCTTAGGTTTTCAGGGGCTGGGAGAGACCCAGTACTTC	CASSLALGFQGLGETQYF
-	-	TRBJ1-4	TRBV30	TGTGCCTGGGGGACAACAGGGTACAGGCCTAATGAAAAACTGTTTTTT	CAWGTTGYRPNEKLFF
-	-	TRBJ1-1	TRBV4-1	TGCGCCAGCAGCCAAGTTCCCCCCGGGACTATCACTGAAGCTTTCTTT	CASSQVPPGTITEAFF
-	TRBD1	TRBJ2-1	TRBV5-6	TGTGCCAGCAGCCGCCGGGACAGGGCCTACAATGAGCAGTTCTTC	CASSRRDRAYNEQFF
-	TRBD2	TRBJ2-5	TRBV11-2	TGTGCCAGCAGCTACCTCGGGGGGGAGACCCAGTACTTC	CASSYLGGETQYF
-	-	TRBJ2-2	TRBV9	TGTGCCAGCAGCGTAGACAGGGCTGCTTCCGGGGAGCTGTTTTTT	CASSVDRAASGELFF
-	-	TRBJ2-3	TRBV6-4	TGTGCCAGCAGTGAACGTTCTTTCGGTGATACGCAGTATTTT	CASSERSFGDTQYF
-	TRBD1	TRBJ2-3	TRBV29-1	TGCAGCGTAGCCGGAGGGGGACAGGGGCCAGATACGCAGTATTTT	CSVAGGGQGPDTQYF